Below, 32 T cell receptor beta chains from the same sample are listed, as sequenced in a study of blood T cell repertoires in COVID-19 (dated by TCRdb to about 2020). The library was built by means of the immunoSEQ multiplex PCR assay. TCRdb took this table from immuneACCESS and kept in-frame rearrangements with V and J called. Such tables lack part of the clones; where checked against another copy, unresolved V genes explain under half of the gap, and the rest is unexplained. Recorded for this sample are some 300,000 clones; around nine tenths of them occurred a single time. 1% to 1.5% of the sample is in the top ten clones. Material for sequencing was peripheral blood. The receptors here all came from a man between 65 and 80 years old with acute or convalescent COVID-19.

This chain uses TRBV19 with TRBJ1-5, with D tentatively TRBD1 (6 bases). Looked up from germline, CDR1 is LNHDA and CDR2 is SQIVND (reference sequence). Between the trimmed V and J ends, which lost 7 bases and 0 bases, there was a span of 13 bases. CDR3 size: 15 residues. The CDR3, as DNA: TGTGCCAGTACCACGACAGGAGATAGCAATCAGCCCCAGCATTTT. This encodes CASTTTGDSNQPQHF.

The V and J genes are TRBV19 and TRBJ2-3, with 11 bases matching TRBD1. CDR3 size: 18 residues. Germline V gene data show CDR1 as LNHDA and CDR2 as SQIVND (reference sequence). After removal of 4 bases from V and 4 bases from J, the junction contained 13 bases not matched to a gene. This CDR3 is CASSTPPWDRGIADTQYF. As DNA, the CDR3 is TGTGCCAGTAGTACCCCACCATGGGACAGGGGGATCGCAGATACGCAGTATTTT. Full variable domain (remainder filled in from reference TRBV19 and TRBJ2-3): DGGITQSPKYLFRKEGQNVTLSCEQNLNHDAMYWYRQDPGQGLRLIYYSQIVNDFQKGDIAEGYSVSREKKESFPLTVTSAQKNPTAFYLCASSTPPWDRGIADTQYFGPGTRLTVL.

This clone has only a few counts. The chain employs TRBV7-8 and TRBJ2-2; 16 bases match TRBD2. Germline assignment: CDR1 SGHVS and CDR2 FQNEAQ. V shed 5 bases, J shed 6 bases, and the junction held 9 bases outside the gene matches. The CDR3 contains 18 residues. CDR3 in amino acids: CASSRRGLAGGPPGELFF. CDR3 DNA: TGTGCCAGCAGCCGAAGGGGACTAGCGGGGGGGCCCCCCGGGGAGCTGTTTTTT.

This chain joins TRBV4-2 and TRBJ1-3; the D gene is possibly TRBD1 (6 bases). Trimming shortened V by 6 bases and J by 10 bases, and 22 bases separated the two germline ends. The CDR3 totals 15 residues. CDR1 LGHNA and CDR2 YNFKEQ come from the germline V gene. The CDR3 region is CASSTSQGVSRTIYF. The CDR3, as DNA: TGTGCCAGCAGTACGTCACAGGGTGTTAGTCGAACCATATATTTT.

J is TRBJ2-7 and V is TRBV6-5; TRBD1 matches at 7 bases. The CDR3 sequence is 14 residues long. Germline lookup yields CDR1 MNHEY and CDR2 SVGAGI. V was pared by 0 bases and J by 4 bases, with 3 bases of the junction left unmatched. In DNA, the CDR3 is TGTGCCAGCAGTTACTCGGTACAGGGGTACGAGCAGTACTTC. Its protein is CASSYSVQGYEQYF.

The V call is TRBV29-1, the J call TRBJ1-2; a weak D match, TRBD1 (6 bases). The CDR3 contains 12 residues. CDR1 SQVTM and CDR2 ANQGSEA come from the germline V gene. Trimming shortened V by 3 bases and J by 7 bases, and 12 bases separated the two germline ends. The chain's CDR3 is CSVESDRAGYTF. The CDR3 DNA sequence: TGCAGCGTTGAGTCGGACAGAGCTGGCTACACCTTC. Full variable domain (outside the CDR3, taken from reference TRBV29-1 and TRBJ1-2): SAVISQKPSRDICQRGTSLTIQCQVDSQVTMMFWYRQQPGQSLTLIATANQGSEATYESGFVIDKFPISRPNLTFSTLTVSNMSPEDSSIYLCSVESDRAGYTFGSGTRLTVV.

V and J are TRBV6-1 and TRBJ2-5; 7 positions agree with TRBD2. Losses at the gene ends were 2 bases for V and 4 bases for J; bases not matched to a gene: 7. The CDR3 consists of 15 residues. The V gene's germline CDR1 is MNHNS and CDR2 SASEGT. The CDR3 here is CASSERWGGRETQYF. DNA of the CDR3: TGTGCCAGCAGTGAACGGTGGGGCGGGAGAGAGACCCAGTACTTC.

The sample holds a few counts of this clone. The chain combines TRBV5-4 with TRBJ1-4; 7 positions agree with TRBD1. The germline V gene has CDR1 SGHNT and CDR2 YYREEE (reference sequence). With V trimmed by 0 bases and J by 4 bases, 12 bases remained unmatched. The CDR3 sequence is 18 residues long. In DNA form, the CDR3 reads TGTGCCAGCAGCTTGGGGGGACAGCCCCTTTCGGGTAATGAAAAACTGTTTTTT. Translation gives CASSLGGQPLSGNEKLFF. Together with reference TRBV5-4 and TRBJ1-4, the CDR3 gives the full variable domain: ETGVTQSPTHLIKTRGQQVTLRCSSQSGHNTVSWYQQALGQGPQFIFQYYREEENGRGNFPPRFSGLQFPNYSSELNVNALELDDSALYLCASSLGGQPLSGNEKLFFGSGTQLSVL.

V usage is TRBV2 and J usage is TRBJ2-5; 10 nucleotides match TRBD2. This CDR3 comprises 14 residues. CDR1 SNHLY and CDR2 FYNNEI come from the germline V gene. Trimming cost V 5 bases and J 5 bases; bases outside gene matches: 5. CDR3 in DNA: TGTGCCAGCAGTCTAGCGGGAGCGGACGAGACCCAGTACTTC. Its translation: CASSLAGADETQYF.

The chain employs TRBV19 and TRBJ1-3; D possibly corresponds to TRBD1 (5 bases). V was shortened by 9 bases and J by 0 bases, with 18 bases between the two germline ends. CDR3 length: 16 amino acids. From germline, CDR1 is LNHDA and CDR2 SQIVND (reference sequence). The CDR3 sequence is CASSDRRGPSGNTIYF. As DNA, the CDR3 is TGTGCCAGCTCCGATCGGAGGGGTCCCTCTGGAAACACCATATATTTT.

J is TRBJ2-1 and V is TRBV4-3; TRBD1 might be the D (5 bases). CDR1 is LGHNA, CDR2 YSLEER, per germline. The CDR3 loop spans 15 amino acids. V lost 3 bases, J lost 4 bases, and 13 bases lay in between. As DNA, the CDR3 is TGCGCCAGCAGCCAGAGCAGGGTTGGTTACAATGAGCAGTTCTTC. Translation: CASSQSRVGYNEQFF.

For the CDR3, the DNA is TGTGCCAGTAGTATGTCACAGGGCCTTGGCTACACCTTC. This sequence encodes CASSMSQGLGYTF. The chain combines TRBV19 with TRBJ1-2; D possibly corresponds to TRBD1 (6 bases). Per germline, CDR1 LNHDA and CDR2 SQIVND (reference sequence). V lost 3 bases and J 7 bases, leaving 12 bases between the germline ends. The length of the CDR3 is 13 residues.

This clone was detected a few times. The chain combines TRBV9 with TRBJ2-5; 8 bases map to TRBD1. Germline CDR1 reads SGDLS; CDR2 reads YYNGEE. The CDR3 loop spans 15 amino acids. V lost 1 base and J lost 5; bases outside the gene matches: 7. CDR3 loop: CASSVTGTGPETQYF. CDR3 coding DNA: TGTGCCAGCAGCGTAACCGGGACAGGTCCGGAGACCCAGTACTTC.

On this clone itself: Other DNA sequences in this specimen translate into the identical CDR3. This chain's CDR3 is CASSLGVNQPQHF. The CDR3 region has the DNA TGTGCCAGCAGCTTGGGTGTAAATCAGCCCCAGCATTTT. V and J are TRBV5-4 and TRBJ1-5, with D uncertain. Germline CDR1 and CDR2: SGHNT and YYREEE (reference sequence). The CDR3 has 13 residues. Trimming removed 0 bases at V and 4 bases at J, with 5 bases between.

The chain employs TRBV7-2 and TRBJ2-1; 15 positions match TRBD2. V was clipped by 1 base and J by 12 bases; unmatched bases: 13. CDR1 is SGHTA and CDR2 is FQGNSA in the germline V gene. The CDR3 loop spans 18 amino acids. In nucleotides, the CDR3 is TGTGCCAGCAGCTTAGACCCCATCGGACTAGCGGGGGGGATCGGGCAGTTCTTC. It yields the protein CASSLDPIGLAGGIGQFF.

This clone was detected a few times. CDR3 amino acids: CATRGRVNTGELFF. Written as DNA, the CDR3 is TGTGCCACGCGAGGCAGGGTAAACACCGGGGAGCTGTTTTTT. The chain combines TRBV24-1 with TRBJ2-2, with D possibly TRBD1 on 5 matching bases. Germline V gives CDR1 KGHDR, CDR2 SFDVKD. Deletions cut 10 bases from V and 2 bases from J, with 13 bases between. This CDR3 contains 14 residues.

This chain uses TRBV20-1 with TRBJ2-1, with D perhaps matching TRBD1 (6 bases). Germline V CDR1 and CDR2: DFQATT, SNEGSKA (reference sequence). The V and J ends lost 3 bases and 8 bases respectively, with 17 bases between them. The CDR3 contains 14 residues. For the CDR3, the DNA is TGCAGTGCTAGTCGGACAGCTTTTAGGGATGAGCAGTTCTTC. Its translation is CSASRTAFRDEQFF.

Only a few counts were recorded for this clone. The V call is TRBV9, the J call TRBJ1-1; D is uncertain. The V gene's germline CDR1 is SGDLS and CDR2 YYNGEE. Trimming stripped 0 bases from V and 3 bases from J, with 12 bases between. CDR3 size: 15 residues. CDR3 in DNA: TGTGCCAGCAGCGTAGGGGGTCGGGGATACACTGAAGCTTTCTTT. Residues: CASSVGGRGYTEAFF. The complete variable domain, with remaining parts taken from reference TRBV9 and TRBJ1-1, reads DSGVTQTPKHLITATGQRVTLRCSPRSGDLSVYWYQQSLDQGLQFLIQYYNGEERAKGNILERFSAQQFPDLHSELNLSSLELGDSALYFCASSVGGRGYTEAFFGQGTRLTVV.

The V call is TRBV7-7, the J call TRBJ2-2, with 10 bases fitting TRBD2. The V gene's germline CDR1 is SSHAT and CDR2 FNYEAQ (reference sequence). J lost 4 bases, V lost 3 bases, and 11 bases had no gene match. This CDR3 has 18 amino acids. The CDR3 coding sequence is TGTGCCAGCAGCTTGGGAGCGGGAGGGCCTTTCGGCACCGGGGAGCTGTTTTTT. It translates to CASSLGAGGPFGTGELFF.

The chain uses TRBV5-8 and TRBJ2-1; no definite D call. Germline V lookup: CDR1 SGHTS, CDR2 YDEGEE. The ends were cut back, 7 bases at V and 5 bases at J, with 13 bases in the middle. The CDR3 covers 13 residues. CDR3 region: CASGPWPNNEQFF. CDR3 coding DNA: TGTGCCAGCGGGCCTTGGCCAAACAATGAGCAGTTCTTC. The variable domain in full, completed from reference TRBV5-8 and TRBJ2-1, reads EAGVTQSPTHLIKTRGQQATLRCSPISGHTSVYWYQQALGLGLQFLLWYDEGEERNRGNFPPRFSGRQFPNYSSELNVNALELEDSALYLCASGPWPNNEQFFGPGTRLTVL.

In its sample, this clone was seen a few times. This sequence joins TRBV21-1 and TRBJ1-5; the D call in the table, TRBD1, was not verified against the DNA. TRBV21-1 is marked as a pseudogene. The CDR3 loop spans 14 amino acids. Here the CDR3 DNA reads TGTGCCAGCAGAGGACAGGGAAGGGATCAGCCCCAGCATTTT. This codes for CASRGQGRDQPQHF.

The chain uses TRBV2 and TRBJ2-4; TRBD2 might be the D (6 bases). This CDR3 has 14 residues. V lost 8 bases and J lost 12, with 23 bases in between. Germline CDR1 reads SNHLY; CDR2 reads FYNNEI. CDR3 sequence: CASRIAGRGRDQYF. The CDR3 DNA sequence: TGTGCCAGCCGAATTGCGGGCAGAGGGCGGGATCAGTACTTC.

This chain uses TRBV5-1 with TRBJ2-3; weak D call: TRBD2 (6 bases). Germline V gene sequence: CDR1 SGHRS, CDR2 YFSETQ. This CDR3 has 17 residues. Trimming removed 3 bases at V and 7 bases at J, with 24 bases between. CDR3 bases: TGCGCCAGCAGCTGGGGTTCTTTAGCCGACGCGGGACATACGCAGTATTTT. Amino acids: CASSWGSLADAGHTQYF.

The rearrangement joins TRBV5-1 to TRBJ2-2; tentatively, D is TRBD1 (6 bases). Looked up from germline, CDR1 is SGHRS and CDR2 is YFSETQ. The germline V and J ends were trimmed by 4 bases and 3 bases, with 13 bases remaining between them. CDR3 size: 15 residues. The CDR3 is CASSVGTTDTGELFF. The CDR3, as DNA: TGCGCCAGCAGCGTCGGGACAACCGACACCGGGGAGCTGTTTTTT.

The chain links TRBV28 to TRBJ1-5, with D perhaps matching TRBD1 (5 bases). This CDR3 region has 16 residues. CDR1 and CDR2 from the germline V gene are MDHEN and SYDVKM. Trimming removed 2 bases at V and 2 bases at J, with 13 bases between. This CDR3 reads CASSLVGGFRNQPQHF. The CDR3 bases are TGTGCCAGCAGTTTAGTCGGGGGATTTCGCAATCAGCCCCAGCATTTT.

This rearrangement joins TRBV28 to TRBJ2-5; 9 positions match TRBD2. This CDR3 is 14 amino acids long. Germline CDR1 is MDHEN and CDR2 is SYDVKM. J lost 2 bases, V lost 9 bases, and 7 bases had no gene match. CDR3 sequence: CASNERGAQETQYF. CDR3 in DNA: TGTGCCAGTAATGAGCGGGGGGCACAAGAGACCCAGTACTTC. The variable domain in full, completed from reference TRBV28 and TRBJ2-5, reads DVKVTQSSRYLVKRTGEKVFLECVQDMDHENMFWYRQDPGLGLRLIYFSYDVKMKEKGDIPEGYSVSREKKERFSLILESASTNQTSMYLCASNERGAQETQYFGPGTRLLVL.

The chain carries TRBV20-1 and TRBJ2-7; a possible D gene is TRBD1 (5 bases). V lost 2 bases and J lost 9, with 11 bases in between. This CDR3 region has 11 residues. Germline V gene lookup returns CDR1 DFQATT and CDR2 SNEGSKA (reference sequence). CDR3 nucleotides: TGCAGTGCTAGAATCAGGGCCGGGCAGTACTTC. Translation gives CSARIRAGQYF.

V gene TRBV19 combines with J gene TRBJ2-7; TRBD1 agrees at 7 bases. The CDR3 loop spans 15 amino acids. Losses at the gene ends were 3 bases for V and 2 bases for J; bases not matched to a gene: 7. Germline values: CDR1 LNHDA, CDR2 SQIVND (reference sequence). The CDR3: CASSIFGTDPYEQYF. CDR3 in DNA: TGTGCCAGTAGTATTTTCGGGACAGACCCCTACGAGCAGTACTTC.

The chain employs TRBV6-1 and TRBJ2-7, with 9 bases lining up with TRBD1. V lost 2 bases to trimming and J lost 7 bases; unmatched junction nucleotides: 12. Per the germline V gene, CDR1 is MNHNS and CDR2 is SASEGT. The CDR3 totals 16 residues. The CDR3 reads CASSELWDRVGQEQYF. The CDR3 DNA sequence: TGTGCCAGCAGTGAACTATGGGACAGGGTAGGTCAAGAGCAGTACTTC.

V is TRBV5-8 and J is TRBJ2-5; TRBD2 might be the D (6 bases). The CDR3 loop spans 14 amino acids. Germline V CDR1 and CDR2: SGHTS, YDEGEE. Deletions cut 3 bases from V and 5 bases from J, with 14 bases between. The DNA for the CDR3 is TGTGCCAGCAGCTGGGACTCCCGGGGGGAGACCCAGTACTTC. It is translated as CASSWDSRGETQYF.

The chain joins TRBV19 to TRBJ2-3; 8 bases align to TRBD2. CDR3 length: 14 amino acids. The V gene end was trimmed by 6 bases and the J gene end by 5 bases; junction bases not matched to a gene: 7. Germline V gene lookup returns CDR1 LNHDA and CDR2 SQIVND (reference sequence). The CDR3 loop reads CASRTGGSRDTQYF. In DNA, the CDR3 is TGTGCCAGTAGGACGGGAGGGTCGCGAGATACGCAGTATTTT.

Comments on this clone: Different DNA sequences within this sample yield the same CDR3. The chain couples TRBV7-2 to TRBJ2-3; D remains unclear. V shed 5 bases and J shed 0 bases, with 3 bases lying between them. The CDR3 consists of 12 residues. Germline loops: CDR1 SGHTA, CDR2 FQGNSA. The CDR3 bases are TGTGCCAGCAGCCTGAGCACAGATACGCAGTATTTT. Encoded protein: CASSLSTDTQYF.